This TCR beta chain was identified during a study of CD8+ T cells in alopecia areata. Whole-study findings and limits: When scalp samples are sequenced, resident alphabeta T cells of normal skin are also captured.

As concerns this clone: What it binds is not known.

This CDR3 spans 13 amino acids. Germline assignment: CDR1 SGHDT and CDR2 YYEEEE. Trimming shortened V by 0 bases and J by 2 bases, and 6 bases separated the two germline ends. As the sequencing template, cDNA was produced by extracting RNA and reverse transcribing it. Produced via immunoSEQ multiplex PCR; TCRdb's table is partial and in-frame only. Counted here are some 180,000 clones, about 56% occurring once; the ten biggest clones make up around 5.1%. This receptor was taken from a human donor in good health. Material for sequencing was CD8+ T cells sorted from blood. This chain joins TRBV5-6 and TRBJ2-7, with D unclear. CDR3 region: CASSLGTTYEQYF. CDR3 DNA sequence: TGTGCCAGCAGCTTGGGAACGACCTACGAGCAGTACTTC.